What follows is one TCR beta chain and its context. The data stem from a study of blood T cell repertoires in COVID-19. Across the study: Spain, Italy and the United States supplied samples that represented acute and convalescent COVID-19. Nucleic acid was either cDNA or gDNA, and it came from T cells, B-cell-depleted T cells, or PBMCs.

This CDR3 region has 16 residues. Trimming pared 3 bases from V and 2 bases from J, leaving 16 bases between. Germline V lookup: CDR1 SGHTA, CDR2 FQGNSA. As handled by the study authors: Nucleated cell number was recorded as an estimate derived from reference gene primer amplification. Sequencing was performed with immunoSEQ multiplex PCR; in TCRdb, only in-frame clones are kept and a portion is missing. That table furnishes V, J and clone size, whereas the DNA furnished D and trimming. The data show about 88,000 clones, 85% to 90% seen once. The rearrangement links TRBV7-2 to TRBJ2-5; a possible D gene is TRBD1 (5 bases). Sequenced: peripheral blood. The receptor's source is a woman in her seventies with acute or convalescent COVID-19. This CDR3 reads CASSLFRGRVQETQYF. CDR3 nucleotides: TGTGCCAGCAGCTTGTTTAGGGGCAGGGTACAAGAGACCCAGTACTTC. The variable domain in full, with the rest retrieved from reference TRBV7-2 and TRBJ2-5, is GAGVSQSPSNKVTEKGKDVELRCDPISGHTALYWYRQSLGQGLEFLIYFQGNSAPDKSGLPSDRFSAERTGGSVSTLTIQRTQQEDSAVYLCASSLFRGRVQETQYFGPGTRLLVL.